Below, one T cell receptor (beta chain) is given with its context. Under the authors' procedure: Amplification of reference gene primers provided the estimated nucleated cell counts. Produced via immunoSEQ multiplex PCR; TCRdb's table is partial and in-frame only. V and J calls and clone size come straight from that table; D and trimming were deduced from the DNA. The data contain under 200,000 clones, over 70% of them singletons. This CDR3 has 15 amino acids. CDR1 SGHAT and CDR2 FQNNGV come from the germline V gene. J lost 7 bases, V lost 1 base, and 7 bases had no gene match. The data belong to a study of blood T cell repertoires in COVID-19. Turning to the study itself: Specimens from acute and convalescent COVID-19 originated in the United States, Italy and Spain. The analysed material was cDNA or gDNA that came from T cells, B-cell-depleted T cells, or PBMCs.

The origin of this receptor is a woman aged 35 to 49 with acute COVID-19. V gene TRBV11-2 combines with J gene TRBJ2-7; the match to TRBD2 covers 10 bases. The sample taken for sequencing was PBMCs or T cells enriched from blood (not recorded which). DNA of the CDR3: TGTGCCAGCAGCTTAGTGCTAGCGGGAGCAGTTGAGCAGTACTTC. Amino acids: CASSLVLAGAVEQYF. The entire variable domain, with the rest obtained from reference TRBV11-2 and TRBJ2-7, is as follows: EAGVAQSPRYKIIEKRQSVAFWCNPISGHATLYWYQQILGQGPKLLIQFQNNGVVDDSQLPKDRFSAERLKGVDSTLKIQPAKLEDSAVYLCASSLVLAGAVEQYFGPGTRLTVT.